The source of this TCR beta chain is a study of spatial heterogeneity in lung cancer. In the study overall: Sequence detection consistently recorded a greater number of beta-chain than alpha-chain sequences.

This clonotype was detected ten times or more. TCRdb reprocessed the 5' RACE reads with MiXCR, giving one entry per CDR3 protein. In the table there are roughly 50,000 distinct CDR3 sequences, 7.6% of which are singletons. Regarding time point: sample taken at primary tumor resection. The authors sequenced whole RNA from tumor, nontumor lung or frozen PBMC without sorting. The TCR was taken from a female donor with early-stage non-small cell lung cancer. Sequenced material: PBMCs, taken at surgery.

This CDR3 reads CASSQAHSNQPQHF. The DNA of the CDR3 is TGCGCCAGCAGCCAAGCCCATAGCAATCAGCCCCAGCATTTT. The chain recombines TRBV4-3 with TRBJ1-5; the D is unclear. Trimming left V 1 base short and J 0 bases short, with 4 bases between. This CDR3 spans 14 amino acids. Germline assignment: CDR1 LGHNA and CDR2 YSLEER.